Below, 13 T cell receptor beta chains from the same sample are listed, as sequenced in a study of cytomegalovirus exposure and HLA in healthy donors. Primers included in the PCR were 60 Vbeta and 13 Jbeta primers. Sequenced by immunoSEQ multiplex PCR; TCRdb stores in-frame clones only, minus some. This table has about 100,000 clones, around 80% appearing once. Sequenced sample: PBMCs. The receptors come from a female donor in good health and CMV-seropositive.

J is TRBJ1-5 and V is TRBV19, with 8 positions matching TRBD1. Germline trimming cut 1 base from V and 7 bases from J; bases unmatched to any gene: 6. This CDR3 region has 15 residues. The germline CDR1 and CDR2 sequences are LNHDA and SQIVND (reference sequence). CDR3 region: CASSIGQGAGQPQHF. The DNA for the CDR3 is TGTGCCAGTAGTATAGGGCAGGGGGCTGGGCAGCCCCAGCATTTT.

V usage is TRBV6-1 and J usage is TRBJ1-1; no definite D call. This CDR3 is built from 12 residues. Germline V CDR1 and CDR2: MNHNS, SASEGT. Trimming cost V 8 bases and J 5 bases, with 12 bases left between them. CDR3 residues: CASDHGYTEAFF. The DNA of the CDR3 is TGTGCCAGCGACCACGGGTATACTGAAGCTTTCTTT.

CDR3 sequence (DNA): TGTGCCAGCAAGGGGGGCCGGGGGGTCTATGGCTACACCTTC. Its protein product is CASKGGRGVYGYTF. V gene TRBV2 combines with J gene TRBJ1-2; weak D call: TRBD1 (6 bases). Per germline, CDR1 SNHLY and CDR2 FYNNEI. The CDR3 is 14 residues long. The V end was cut by 7 bases, the J end by 4 bases, with 16 bases between.

In its sample, this clone was seen a few times. The gene calls are TRBV6-6 and TRBJ1-1; D might be TRBD1 (5 bases). The CDR3 is made up of 15 amino acids. Germline V gene lookup returns CDR1 MNHNY and CDR2 SVGAGI (reference sequence). V lost 6 bases and J lost 6, with 20 bases in between. CDR3 loop: CASRSGHKGSPEAFF. CDR3 coding DNA: TGTGCCAGCAGGTCCGGCCACAAGGGGTCTCCTGAAGCTTTCTTT.

The CDR3 DNA follows: TGTGCCAGCAGCCCCAGGGCCCAATCGTCCTACGAGCAGTACTTC. Translation gives CASSPRAQSSYEQYF. The chain has TRBV6-6 and TRBJ2-7, with D tentatively TRBD1 (5 bases). The CDR3 has 15 residues. V lost 6 bases and J 1 base, leaving 16 bases between the germline ends. Germline CDR1 and CDR2: MNHNY and SVGAGI (reference sequence).

The chain joins TRBV27 to TRBJ2-7, with D perhaps matching TRBD1 (7 bases). The CDR3 loop spans 14 amino acids. Trimming shortened V by 4 bases and J by 7 bases, and 17 bases separated the two germline ends. Per germline, CDR1 MNHEY and CDR2 SMNVEV (reference sequence). The CDR3 bases are TGTGCCAGCAGTTCGGGGATGGCAGGGGGGGAGCAGTACTTC. Its protein is CASSSGMAGGEQYF.

The chain carries TRBV7-6 and TRBJ1-6; no clear D. The germline gives CDR1 SGHVS, CDR2 FNYEAQ. V lost 0 bases, J lost 10 bases, and 7 bases lay in between. The CDR3 covers 13 residues. The CDR3 sequence is CASSLAVASPLHF. The CDR3 DNA is TGTGCCAGCAGCTTAGCGGTAGCGTCACCCCTCCACTTT.

The chain has TRBV10-1 and TRBJ2-3, with a weak D call TRBD2 (6 bases). The CDR3 runs 15 residues. V was trimmed by 4 bases and J by 1 base, leaving 12 bases between them. Germline loops: CDR1 WNHNN, CDR2 SYGVQD (reference sequence). The CDR3 region has the DNA TGCGCCAGCAGTGTTGGGGCTAGCGGCACAGATACGCAGTATTTT. This encodes CASSVGASGTDTQYF.

The V gene is TRBV5-1, the J gene TRBJ2-1; 12 nucleotides match TRBD2. Germline CDR1 is SGHRS and CDR2 is YFSETQ. Losses at the gene ends were 0 bases for V and 2 bases for J; bases not matched to a gene: 12. This CDR3 has 20 amino acids. The CDR3 DNA follows: TGCGCCAGCAGCTTGGGGGCTCTGGGGACTAGCGGGCGTACCTACAATGAGCAGTTCTTC. Protein product: CASSLGALGTSGRTYNEQFF.

The chain carries TRBV5-8 and TRBJ2-5; D uncertain. This CDR3 spans 11 amino acids. The germline CDR1 and CDR2 sequences are SGHTS and YDEGEE. With 4 bases removed from V and 5 bases from J, the gap between germline ends came to 6 bases. CDR3 coding DNA: TGTGCCAGCAGCCAGGTGGAGACCCAGTACTTC. Translated, it gives CASSQVETQYF. Variable domain in full (rest from reference TRBV5-8 and TRBJ2-5): EAGVTQSPTHLIKTRGQQATLRCSPISGHTSVYWYQQALGLGLQFLLWYDEGEERNRGNFPPRFSGRQFPNYSSELNVNALELEDSALYLCASSQVETQYFGPGTRLLVL.

The chain is built from TRBV19 and TRBJ2-7, with 11 bases matching TRBD2. V lost 7 bases to trimming and J lost 5 bases; unmatched junction nucleotides: 7. Germline V gene data show CDR1 as LNHDA and CDR2 as SQIVND (reference sequence). This CDR3 is built from 14 residues. The CDR3 loop reads CASMTTSGSNEQYF. DNA of the CDR3: TGTGCCAGTATGACCACTAGCGGGAGCAACGAGCAGTACTTC.

The rearrangement uses TRBV18 and TRBJ2-1; TRBD2 aligns across 8 bases. The CDR3 extends over 15 amino acids. After removal of 3 bases from V and 5 bases from J, the junction contained 6 bases not matched to a gene. Germline V gene lookup returns CDR1 KGHSH and CDR2 LQKENI. The CDR3 protein is CASSPPGGPNNEQFF. CDR3 coding DNA: TGTGCCAGCTCACCCCCGGGGGGGCCCAACAATGAGCAGTTCTTC.

Note on this clone: The junction shows a germline mismatch at one end, possibly a read error. The V call is TRBV7-9, the J call TRBJ2-1, with 15 bases identical to TRBD2. The CDR3 has 17 residues. From germline, CDR1 is SEHNR and CDR2 FQNEAQ (reference sequence). DNA of the CDR3: TGTTCCAGCAGCCCCAGGACTAGCGGGAGGGCCGGCAATGAGCAGTTCTTC. It yields the protein CSSSPRTSGRAGNEQFF.